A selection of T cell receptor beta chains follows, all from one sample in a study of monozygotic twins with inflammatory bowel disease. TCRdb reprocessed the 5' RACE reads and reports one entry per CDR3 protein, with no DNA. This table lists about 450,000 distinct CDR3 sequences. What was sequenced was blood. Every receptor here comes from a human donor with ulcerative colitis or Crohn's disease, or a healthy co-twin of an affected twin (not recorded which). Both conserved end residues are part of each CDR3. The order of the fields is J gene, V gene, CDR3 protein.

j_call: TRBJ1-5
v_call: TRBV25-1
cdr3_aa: CASSPSGQLNQPQHF

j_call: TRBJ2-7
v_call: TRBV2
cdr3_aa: CASSEQGVYEQYF

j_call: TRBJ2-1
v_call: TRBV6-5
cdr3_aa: CASSYVRGDEQFF

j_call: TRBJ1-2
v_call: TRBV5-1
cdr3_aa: CASSSQGGEGYTF

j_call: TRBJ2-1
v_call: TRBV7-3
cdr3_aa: CASSRLAGNEQFF

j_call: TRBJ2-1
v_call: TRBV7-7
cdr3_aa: CASSLDEDRGQFF

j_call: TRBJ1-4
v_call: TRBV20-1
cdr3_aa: CSAEPRTTNEKLFF

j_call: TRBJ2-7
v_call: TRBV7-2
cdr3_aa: CASSFSRDNEQYF

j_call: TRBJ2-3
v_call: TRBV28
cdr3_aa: CASSFAGSAQGTQYF

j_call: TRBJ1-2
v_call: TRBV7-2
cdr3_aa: CASSPDKVGTYTF

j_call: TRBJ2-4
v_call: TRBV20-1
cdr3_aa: CSADGQETVIAKNMQYF

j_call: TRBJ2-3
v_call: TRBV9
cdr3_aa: CASSPTKTSASTDTQYF

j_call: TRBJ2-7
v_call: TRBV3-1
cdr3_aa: CASSPRTQGEQYF

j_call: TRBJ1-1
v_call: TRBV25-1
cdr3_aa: CASSEEFRGAHAEAFF

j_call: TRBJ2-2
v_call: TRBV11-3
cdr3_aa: CASTLAGGTGELFF

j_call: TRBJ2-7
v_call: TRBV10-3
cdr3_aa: CASQSGGHRSEQYF

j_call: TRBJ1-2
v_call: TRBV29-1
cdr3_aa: CSVWDLDGYTF

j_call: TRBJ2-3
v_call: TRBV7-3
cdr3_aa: CASSSGLAGSTDTQYF

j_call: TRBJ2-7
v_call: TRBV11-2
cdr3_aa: CASSLETWTSHYEQYF

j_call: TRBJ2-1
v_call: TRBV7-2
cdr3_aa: CASNPGGNEQFF

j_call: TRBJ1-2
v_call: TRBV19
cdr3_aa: CASSTQPSGDGYTF

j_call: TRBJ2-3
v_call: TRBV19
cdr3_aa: CASSPPLPGVADTQYF

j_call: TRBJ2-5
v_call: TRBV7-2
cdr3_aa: CASSFTYQGGRETQYF

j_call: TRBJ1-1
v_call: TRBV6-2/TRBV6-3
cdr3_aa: CASTQGSEAFF

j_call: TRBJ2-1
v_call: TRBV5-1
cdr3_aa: CASSPGLAVPYNEQFF

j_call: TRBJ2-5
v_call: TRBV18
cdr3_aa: CASSPRRSTGGEETQYF

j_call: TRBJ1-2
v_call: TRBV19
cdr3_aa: CASSPRGRQGVDYGYTF

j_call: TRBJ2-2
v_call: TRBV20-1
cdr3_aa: CSARVGGTLTGELFF

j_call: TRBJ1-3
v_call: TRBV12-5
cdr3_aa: CASGSGVLGNTIYF

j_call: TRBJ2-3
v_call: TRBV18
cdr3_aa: CASSQGIGLPRGADTQYF

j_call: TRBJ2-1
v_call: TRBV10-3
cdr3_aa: CAISEQLAGGRNEQFF

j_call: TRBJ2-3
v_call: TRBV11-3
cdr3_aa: CASSSGDSLTDTQYF

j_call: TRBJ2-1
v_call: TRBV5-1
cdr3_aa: CASSLAWARGEQFF

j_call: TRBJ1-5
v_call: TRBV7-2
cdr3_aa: CASSLWVDQPQHF

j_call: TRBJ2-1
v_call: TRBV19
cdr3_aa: CASSHKRGEQFF

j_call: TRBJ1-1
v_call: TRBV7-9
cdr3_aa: CASSIQGGQKAFF

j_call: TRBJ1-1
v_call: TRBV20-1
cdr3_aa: CSAPENTEAFF

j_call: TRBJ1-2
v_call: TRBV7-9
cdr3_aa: CASSPSRTNYGYTF

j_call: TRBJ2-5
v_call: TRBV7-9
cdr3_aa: CASSLGTGGFETQYF

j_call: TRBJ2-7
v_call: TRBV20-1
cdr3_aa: CSARTGTSGLWEQYF

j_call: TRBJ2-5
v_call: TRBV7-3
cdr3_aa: CASSPRPMVKETQYF

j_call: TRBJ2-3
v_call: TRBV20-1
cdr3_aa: CSAPGPVELTQYF

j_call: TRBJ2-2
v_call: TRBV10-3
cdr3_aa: CAISESRPGELFF

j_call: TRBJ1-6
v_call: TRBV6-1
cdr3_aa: CATRQGGPSALHF

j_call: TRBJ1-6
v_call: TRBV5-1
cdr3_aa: CASSLTHDTANSPLHF

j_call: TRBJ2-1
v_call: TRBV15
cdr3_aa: CATSPFAVARGDNEQFF